The clone carrying this T cell receptor (beta chain) was picked up one time. The data derive from a study of blood T cell repertoires in COVID-19. The wider study: The samples span acute and convalescent COVID-19 from the United States, Italy and Spain. PBMCs, B-cell-depleted T cells, or T cells were the source of the cDNA or gDNA that made up the material.

Original methodology: Reference gene primer amplification gave estimated nucleated cell counts. TCRdb's table, derived via immunoSEQ multiplex PCR, lists solely in-frame clones and lacks some. V, J and clone size reflect that table, while D and trimming were determined from the DNA. Of approximately 200,000 clones listed, 80% to 90% are singletons. The germline V and J ends were trimmed by 0 bases and 2 bases, with 10 bases remaining between them. The CDR3 extends over 15 amino acids. Germline lookup yields CDR1 KGHSH and CDR2 LQKENI. The sample taken for sequencing was peripheral blood. This TCR came from a man in his 70s with active or convalescent COVID-19. This rearrangement joins TRBV18 to TRBJ1-2; the D gene is possibly TRBD1 (5 bases). CDR3 loop: CASSPPQGSNYGYTF. CDR3 coding DNA: TGTGCCAGCTCACCACCCCAGGGTTCAAACTATGGCTACACCTTC. The whole variable domain, filled in from reference TRBV18 and TRBJ1-2, reads NAGVMQNPRHLVRRRGQEARLRCSPMKGHSHVYWYRQLPEEGLKFMVYLQKENIIDESGMPKERFSAEFPKEGPSILRIQQVVRGDSAAYFCASSPPQGSNYGYTFGSGTRLTVV.